The 12 T cell receptor beta chains listed next were all sequenced from one sample in a study of T cells in Graves' hyperthyroidism and ophthalmopathy. Authors of the study amplified TCR beta CDR3 regions from RNA transcripts. The primer set for the first-round RT-PCR of the TCR CDR3 was HTBI. TCRdb called the multiplex PCR reads again in MiXCR, with one record for every CDR3 protein. The sample has 390,000 or so distinct CDR3 sequences; 14% to 15% are singletons. Sample: blood. The receptors originated from a man aged 18 to 30 with Graves' ophthalmopathy.

This clonotype appeared many times. The chain links TRBV27 to TRBJ2-7; maybe TRBD2 (6 bases). Germline V CDR1 and CDR2: MNHEY, SMNVEV (reference sequence). V lost 5 bases and J 2 bases, leaving 16 bases between the germline ends. The CDR3 extends over 15 amino acids. The CDR3, as DNA: TGTGCCAGCAGTCTCACGGGAGCGGCGGCCTACGAGCAGTACTTC. Protein sequence: CASSLTGAAAYEQYF.

This clonotype was observed many times. The rearrangement links TRBV29-1 to TRBJ2-7; the D gene is possibly TRBD1 (5 bases). The CDR3 has 17 amino acids. CDR1 is SQVTM, CDR2 ANQGSEA, per germline. Trimming cost V 7 bases and J 4 bases, with 29 bases left between them. The CDR3 loop is CSASKPEAVGQGYEQYF. The CDR3 nucleotides are TGCAGCGCGTCAAAGCCCGAGGCAGTAGGACAAGGGTACGAGCAGTACTTC.

This chain links TRBV4-1 with TRBJ2-5; the D is unclear. The germline V and J ends were trimmed by 0 bases and 5 bases, with 10 bases remaining between them. Germline CDR1 MGHRA, CDR2 YSYEKL. This CDR3 region has 14 residues. As DNA, the CDR3 is TGCGCCAGCAGCCAAGATAGTGGAGACGAGACCCAGTACTTC. This gives the protein CASSQDSGDETQYF.

This clonotype was counted at least ten times. The V and J genes are TRBV27 and TRBJ2-3, with 10 bases aligning to TRBD2. Germline V lookup: CDR1 MNHEY, CDR2 SMNVEV (reference sequence). V gave up 3 bases and J gave up 4 bases; unmatched junction bases: 7. The CDR3 covers 16 residues. The CDR3 DNA reads TGTGCCAGCAGTTTGATTTCTAGCGGGAGAGCAGATACGCAGTATTTT. It yields the protein CASSLISSGRADTQYF.

The CDR3 sequence is CASSQVGTANGYTF. DNA of the CDR3: TGCGCCAGCAGCCAAGTGGGGACGGCGAATGGCTACACCTTC. The rearrangement links TRBV4-1 to TRBJ1-2; a weak D match, TRBD1 (5 bases). This CDR3 region has 14 residues. The germline V and J ends were trimmed by 1 base and 6 bases, with 12 bases remaining between them. Germline values: CDR1 MGHRA, CDR2 YSYEKL.

This clonotype was counted ten times or more. V and J are TRBV20-1 and TRBJ2-3; 9 bases agree with TRBD2. This CDR3 region has 18 residues. J gave up 0 bases and V 5 bases, and 15 bases lay outside the gene matches. The germline V gene has CDR1 DFQATT and CDR2 SNEGSKA (reference sequence). The CDR3 region has the DNA TGCAGTGCTCGAGGGGCCCCCTGGGCGGGAGGGAGCACAGATACGCAGTATTTT. Translation gives CSARGAPWAGGSTDTQYF.

This clonotype was observed at least ten times. The chain has TRBV3-1 and TRBJ1-6; D is unresolved. From germline, CDR1 is LGHDT and CDR2 YNNKEL (reference sequence). V was cut by 6 bases and J by 0 bases, with 18 bases left in between. The CDR3 covers 18 residues. The CDR3 spells CASSTTNSESSYNSPLHF. The CDR3 nucleotides are TGTGCCAGCAGTACTACGAATTCGGAGAGCTCCTATAATTCACCCCTCCACTTT.

Many counts were recorded for this clonotype. The chain is built from TRBV27 and TRBJ2-1; D gene unclear. V was shortened by 2 bases and J by 2 bases, with 4 bases between the two germline ends. Germline loops: CDR1 MNHEY, CDR2 SMNVEV (reference sequence). The CDR3 runs 13 residues. The CDR3 nucleotides read TGTGCCAGCAGTTTAAGTGCCTACAATGAGCAGTTCTTC. Residues: CASSLSAYNEQFF.

The CDR3 reads CASSSYRDTGELFF. In DNA, the CDR3 is TGTGCCAGCAGCTCTTACAGGGACACCGGGGAGCTGTTTTTT. V and J are TRBV7-9 and TRBJ2-2; TRBD1 might be the D (6 bases). CDR3 length equals 14 residues. The V gene's germline CDR1 is SEHNR and CDR2 FQNEAQ (reference sequence). Trimming cost V 4 bases and J 3 bases, with 9 bases left between them.

The CDR3 coding sequence is TGCGCCAGCAGCTTGTACGGCACAGATACGCAGTATTTT. It translates to CASSLYGTDTQYF. The chain carries TRBV5-1 and TRBJ2-3; D unresolved. CDR1 and CDR2 from the germline V gene are SGHRS and YFSETQ. V lost 1 base, J lost 1 base, and 4 bases lay in between. CDR3 length: 13 amino acids.

This clonotype was detected many times. The chain links TRBV11-2 to TRBJ2-7; D tentatively reads TRBD1 or TRBD2 (5 bases each). CDR3 length: 15 residues. Germline loops: CDR1 SGHAT, CDR2 FQNNGV. V was trimmed by 2 bases and J by 5 bases, leaving 16 bases between them. CDR3 DNA sequence: TGTGCCAGCAGCTTATCCTTGGGACCTCTCCACGAGCAGTACTTC. This codes for CASSLSLGPLHEQYF. Combining the CDR3 with reference TRBV11-2 and TRBJ2-7 gives the whole variable domain EAGVAQSPRYKIIEKRQSVAFWCNPISGHATLYWYQQILGQGPKLLIQFQNNGVVDDSQLPKDRFSAERLKGVDSTLKIQPAKLEDSAVYLCASSLSLGPLHEQYFGPGTRLTVT.

The V gene is TRBV4-1, the J gene TRBJ2-5; 8 bases line up with TRBD2. CDR3 length equals 14 residues. With 5 bases clipped from V and 1 base from J, the junction kept 3 bases outside the gene matches. Per the germline V gene, CDR1 is MGHRA and CDR2 is YSYEKL. CDR3 protein: CASSRTSLQETQYF. Written as DNA, the CDR3 is TGCGCCAGCAGCAGGACTAGCCTCCAAGAGACCCAGTACTTC.